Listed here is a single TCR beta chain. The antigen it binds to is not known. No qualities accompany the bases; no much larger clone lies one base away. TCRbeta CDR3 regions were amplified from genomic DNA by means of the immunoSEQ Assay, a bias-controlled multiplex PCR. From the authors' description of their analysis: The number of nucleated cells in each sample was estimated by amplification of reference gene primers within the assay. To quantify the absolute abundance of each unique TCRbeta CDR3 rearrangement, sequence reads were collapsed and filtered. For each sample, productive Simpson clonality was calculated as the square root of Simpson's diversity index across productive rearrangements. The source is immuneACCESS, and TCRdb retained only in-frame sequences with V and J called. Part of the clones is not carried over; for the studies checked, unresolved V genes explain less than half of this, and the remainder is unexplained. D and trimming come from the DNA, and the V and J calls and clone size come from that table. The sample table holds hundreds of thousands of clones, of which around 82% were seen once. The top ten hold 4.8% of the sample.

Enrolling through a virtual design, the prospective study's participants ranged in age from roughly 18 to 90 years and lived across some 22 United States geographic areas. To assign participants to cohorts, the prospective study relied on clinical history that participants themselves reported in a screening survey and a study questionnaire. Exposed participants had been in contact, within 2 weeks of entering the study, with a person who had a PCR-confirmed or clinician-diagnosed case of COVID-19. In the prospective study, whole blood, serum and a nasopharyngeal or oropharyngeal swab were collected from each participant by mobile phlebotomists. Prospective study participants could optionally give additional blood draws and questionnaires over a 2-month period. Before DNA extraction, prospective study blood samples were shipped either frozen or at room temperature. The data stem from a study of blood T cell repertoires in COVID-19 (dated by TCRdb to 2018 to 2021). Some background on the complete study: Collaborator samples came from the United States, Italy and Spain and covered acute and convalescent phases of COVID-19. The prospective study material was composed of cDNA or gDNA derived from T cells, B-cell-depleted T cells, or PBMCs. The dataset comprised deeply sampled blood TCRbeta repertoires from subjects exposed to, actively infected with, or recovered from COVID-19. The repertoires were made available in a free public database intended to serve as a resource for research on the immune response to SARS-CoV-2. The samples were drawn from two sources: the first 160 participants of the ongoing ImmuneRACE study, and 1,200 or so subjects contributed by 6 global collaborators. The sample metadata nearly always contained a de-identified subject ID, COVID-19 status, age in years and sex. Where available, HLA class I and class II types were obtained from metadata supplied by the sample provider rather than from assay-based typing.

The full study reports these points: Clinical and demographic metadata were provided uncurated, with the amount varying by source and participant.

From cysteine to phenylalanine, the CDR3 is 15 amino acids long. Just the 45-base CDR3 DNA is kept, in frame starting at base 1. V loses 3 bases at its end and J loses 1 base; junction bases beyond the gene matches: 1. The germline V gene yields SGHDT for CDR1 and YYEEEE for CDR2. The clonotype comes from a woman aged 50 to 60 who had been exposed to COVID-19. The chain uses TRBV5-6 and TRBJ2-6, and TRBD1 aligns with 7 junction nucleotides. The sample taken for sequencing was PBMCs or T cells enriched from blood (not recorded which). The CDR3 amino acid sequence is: CASSSQGSGANVLTF. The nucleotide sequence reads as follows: TGTGCCAGCAGCTCACAGGGGTCTGGGGCCAACGTCCTGACTTTC.